This TCR beta chain emerged from a study of blood T cell repertoires in COVID-19. Assay: immunoSEQ multiplex PCR; the TCRdb copy retains only in-frame clones and omits some. Of some 120,000 clones in the sample, approximately 68% were seen once. V lost 5 bases to trimming and J lost 4 bases; unmatched junction nucleotides: 7. The germline gives CDR1 MNHEY, CDR2 SVGAGI. This CDR3 is built from 14 residues. The receptor was derived from a woman in her 70s with acute or convalescent COVID-19. The sequencing input was peripheral blood. This chain uses TRBV6-5 with TRBJ1-1, with 7 bases fitting TRBD1. CDR3 DNA: TGTGCCAGCAGTCTACAGGGGCCTGGCACTGAAGCTTTCTTT. Its protein is CASSLQGPGTEAFF.